This is a list of T cell receptor beta chains from one sample in a study of T cells in Graves' hyperthyroidism and ophthalmopathy. From the multiplex PCR reads, TCRdb called clonotypes with MiXCR, one entry per CDR3 protein. The sample shows about 840,000 distinct CDR3 sequences, over 35% of them seen only once. Material: blood. The receptor set was obtained from a man aged 18 to 30 with Graves' hyperthyroidism. CDR3s leave out the opening cysteine and the closing phenylalanine or tryptophan. The order of the fields is V gene, J gene, CDR3 protein.

V: TRBV10-3
J: TRBJ1-2
CDR3: ASRDGQKPLYGYT

V: TRBV19
J: TRBJ1-1
CDR3: ASIAGPGTLGTEAF

V: TRBV11-2
J: TRBJ2-2
CDR3: ASSPSGSRTGELF

V: TRBV7-6
J: TRBJ2-5
CDR3: ASSLATSGVGTQY

V: TRBV7-9
J: TRBJ2-5
CDR3: ASSIGTSALPLETQY

V: TRBV5-1
J: TRBJ1-1
CDR3: ASSETGREAF

V: TRBV5-1
J: TRBJ2-2
CDR3: ASSFRDSNAGELF

V: TRBV6-5
J: TRBJ1-3
CDR3: ASSYSQVWFSGNTIY

V: TRBV5-6
J: TRBJ2-7
CDR3: ASSLQGYEEQY

V: TRBV6-1
J: TRBJ2-2
CDR3: ASSYWAGAGELF

V: TRBV24-1
J: TRBJ2-5
CDR3: ATSGRGRVQETQY

V: TRBV7-9
J: TRBJ2-7
CDR3: ASSWGAYEQY

V: TRBV7-9
J: TRBJ1-1
CDR3: ASSAGGHTEAF

V: TRBV6-6
J: TRBJ1-5
CDR3: ASSYGLRGQPQH

V: TRBV24-1
J: TRBJ2-5
CDR3: ATSDSGIQETQY

V: TRBV11-1
J: TRBJ2-7
CDR3: ASSVNSGDEQY

V: TRBV5-4
J: TRBJ1-6
CDR3: ASSLDTGVGSPLH

V: TRBV7-9
J: TRBJ1-1
CDR3: ASSFDTEAF

V: TRBV2
J: TRBJ1-2
CDR3: ASKTGGYGYT

V: TRBV15
J: TRBJ1-4
CDR3: ATSFDRGSTTNEKLF

V: TRBV15
J: TRBJ2-5
CDR3: ATSSRGRHQTQY

V: TRBV11-2
J: TRBJ2-7
CDR3: ASSLETVSYEQY

V: TRBV29-1
J: TRBJ2-7
CDR3: SVARTSGRDEQY

V: TRBV12-3/TRBV12-4
J: TRBJ2-7
CDR3: ASSPGWGGASYEQY

V: TRBV7-3
J: TRBJ1-1
CDR3: ASSLEPENTEAF

V: TRBV25-1
J: TRBJ2-3
CDR3: ASSVVASTDTQY

V: TRBV10-3
J: TRBJ2-1
CDR3: ASSDPGTSDEQF

V: TRBV15
J: TRBJ1-1
CDR3: ATSSGGITEAF

V: TRBV12-3/TRBV12-4
J: TRBJ2-2
CDR3: ASSPIRGTGELF

V: TRBV6-5
J: TRBJ1-1
CDR3: ASSYRRAGSTEAF

V: TRBV10-3
J: TRBJ2-2
CDR3: ATTPGNYTGELF

V: TRBV9
J: TRBJ2-2
CDR3: ASSGGTNTGELF

V: TRBV10-3
J: TRBJ2-5
CDR3: AIRRMGETQY

V: TRBV6-5
J: TRBJ2-7
CDR3: ASFQGGTGSYEQY

V: TRBV12-3/TRBV12-4
J: TRBJ1-1
CDR3: ASREGGGNTEAF

V: TRBV29-1
J: TRBJ2-7
CDR3: SGLGTDYEQY

V: TRBV6-6
J: TRBJ1-6
CDR3: ASSYEDNSPLH

V: TRBV7-6
J: TRBJ1-1
CDR3: ASSLEGWGVMNTEAF

V: TRBV12-3/TRBV12-4
J: TRBJ1-5
CDR3: ASSLELWEPQH

V: TRBV7-6
J: TRBJ1-1
CDR3: ASRDEGTEAF

V: TRBV20-1
J: TRBJ2-7
CDR3: SARISGLAYEQY

V: TRBV10-3
J: TRBJ1-3
CDR3: AISDSPGRTGNTIY

V: TRBV2
J: TRBJ2-2
CDR3: AYMPAVIARTGELF

V: TRBV20-1
J: TRBJ2-5
CDR3: SASEWQEIQGTQY

V: TRBV2
J: TRBJ1-4
CDR3: ASSSSADRDGEKLF

V: TRBV13
J: TRBJ2-7
CDR3: ASSLKRGPEQY

V: TRBV7-9
J: TRBJ2-5
CDR3: ASRPLGGETQY

V: TRBV12-3/TRBV12-4
J: TRBJ1-2
CDR3: ASTPGDRYYGYT

V: TRBV29-1
J: TRBJ2-6
CDR3: SVEVEGGPGANVLT

V: TRBV12-3/TRBV12-4
J: TRBJ1-1
CDR3: ASSNGGGSNEAF